This is a list of T cell receptor beta chains from one sample in a study of T cell changes during pregnancy in multiple sclerosis. Produced via immunoSEQ multiplex PCR; TCRdb's table is partial and in-frame only. The data show more than 35,000 clones, with under 95% seen just once and under 0.4% held by the top ten. The sample here was CD4+ T cells from peripheral blood mononuclear cells, taken in the third trimester of pregnancy. All receptors come from a female donor in good health, enrolled as a control in a pregnancy study. Both conserved end residues are part of each CDR3. A D gene is named only where the DNA matches it firmly. Not all rows give a size; the values are once, few, many and, for expanded clones, a class.

D gene: TRBD1; clone size: -; V gene: TRBV4-2; J gene: TRBJ2-2; CDR3 DNA: TGTGCCAGCAGCCCCGGACAGGGCGGTGCGAACACCGGGGAGCTGTTTTTT; CDR3 protein: CASSPGQGGANTGELFF
D gene: TRBD2; clone size: -; V gene: TRBV28; J gene: TRBJ2-7; CDR3 DNA: TGTGCCAGCAGTCCCGGGGCGGGAGAGTCGGTCGAGCAGTACTTC; CDR3 protein: CASSPGAGESVEQYF
D gene: TRBD1; clone size: few; V gene: TRBV5-8; J gene: TRBJ1-5; CDR3 DNA: TGTGCCAGCAGCTTGAAGGGGGCGGGTAATCAGCCCCAGCATTTT; CDR3 protein: CASSLKGAGNQPQHF
D gene: TRBD1; clone size: -; V gene: TRBV2; J gene: TRBJ1-1; CDR3 DNA: TGTGCCAGCAGAGTACAGGGGGTTAGGAACACTGAAGCTTTCTTT; CDR3 protein: CASRVQGVRNTEAFF
D gene: -; clone size: -; V gene: TRBV19; J gene: TRBJ2-2; CDR3 DNA: TGTGCCTGCGGAAAGGTGAACACCGGGGAGCTGTTTTTT; CDR3 protein: CACGKVNTGELFF
D gene: -; clone size: -; V gene: TRBV10-1; J gene: TRBJ1-3; CDR3 DNA: TGCGCCAGCAGTGAAAGGACAGATGGAAACACCATATATTTT; CDR3 protein: CASSERTDGNTIYF
D gene: TRBD1; clone size: -; V gene: TRBV2; J gene: TRBJ1-1; CDR3 DNA: TGTGCCAGCAGTGGACAGGGAAACACTGAAGCTTTCTTT; CDR3 protein: CASSGQGNTEAFF
D gene: -; clone size: -; V gene: TRBV4-1; J gene: TRBJ1-1; CDR3 DNA: TGCGCCAGCAGCCATCCACCACAGAACACTGAAGCTTTCTTT; CDR3 protein: CASSHPPQNTEAFF
D gene: TRBD1; clone size: -; V gene: TRBV5-6; J gene: TRBJ1-5; CDR3 DNA: TGTGCCAGCAGCCTACACCAGGGGGGACAGCCCCAGCATTTT; CDR3 protein: CASSLHQGGQPQHF
D gene: -; clone size: -; V gene: TRBV30; J gene: TRBJ2-3; CDR3 DNA: TGTGCCTGGAGTGTTCAGCGGCGGCACACAGATACGCAGTATTTT; CDR3 protein: CAWSVQRRHTDTQYF
D gene: -; clone size: -; V gene: TRBV10-3; J gene: TRBJ1-6; CDR3 DNA: TGTGCCATCAACCAGGGGAGGGATAATTCACCCCTCCACTTT; CDR3 protein: CAINQGRDNSPLHF
D gene: TRBD1; clone size: -; V gene: TRBV4-2; J gene: TRBJ1-4; CDR3 DNA: TGTGCCAGCAGCCAAGATAGGGACAGTTTGAATGAAAAACTGTTTTTT; CDR3 protein: CASSQDRDSLNEKLFF
D gene: TRBD1; clone size: -; V gene: TRBV6-1; J gene: TRBJ1-3; CDR3 DNA: TGTGCCAGCAGTGAAGGGACAGGAACGATCTCTGGAAACACCATATATTTT; CDR3 protein: CASSEGTGTISGNTIYF
D gene: -; clone size: -; V gene: TRBV30; J gene: TRBJ1-2; CDR3 DNA: TGTGCCTGGAGTCTGAGTTTCGGCTACACCTTC; CDR3 protein: CAWSLSFGYTF
D gene: TRBD2; clone size: once; V gene: TRBV11-1; J gene: TRBJ2-3; CDR3 DNA: TGTGCCAGCAGTTCATTAGCGGGGGGGCCAAGAGATACGCAGTATTTT; CDR3 protein: CASSSLAGGPRDTQYF
D gene: -; clone size: -; V gene: TRBV19; J gene: TRBJ1-1; CDR3 DNA: TGTGCCAGTCAGATACAGACAAACACTGAAGCTTTCTTT; CDR3 protein: CASQIQTNTEAFF
D gene: -; clone size: once; V gene: TRBV30; J gene: TRBJ1-4; CDR3 DNA: TGTGCCTGGGGACAGTTGGGCGAAAAACTGTTTTTT; CDR3 protein: CAWGQLGEKLFF
D gene: -; clone size: -; V gene: TRBV5-1; J gene: TRBJ1-1; CDR3 DNA: TGCGCCAGCAGCTTGAGAGGGAACACTGAAGCTTTCTTT; CDR3 protein: CASSLRGNTEAFF
D gene: -; clone size: -; V gene: TRBV19; J gene: TRBJ1-2; CDR3 DNA: TGTGCCAGTAGTGAGGGTTACTATGGCTACACCTTC; CDR3 protein: CASSEGYYGYTF
D gene: TRBD1; clone size: -; V gene: TRBV5-1; J gene: TRBJ1-1; CDR3 DNA: TGCGCCAGCAGCGCGTTAATCAGGGACAGGGAGACTGAAGCTTTCTTT; CDR3 protein: CASSALIRDRETEAFF
D gene: -; clone size: -; V gene: TRBV27; J gene: TRBJ2-3; CDR3 DNA: TGTGCCAGCAGTTTATCGCGGTCAGATACGCAGTATTTT; CDR3 protein: CASSLSRSDTQYF
D gene: -; clone size: -; V gene: TRBV5-6; J gene: TRBJ2-3; CDR3 DNA: TGTGCCAGCAGCGTACAGCTTTCTCCGCAGTATTTT; CDR3 protein: CASSVQLSPQYF
D gene: -; clone size: -; V gene: TRBV6-5; J gene: TRBJ2-7; CDR3 DNA: TGTGCCAGCAGTTGCGGACTCCTGCTCGAGCAGTACTTC; CDR3 protein: CASSCGLLLEQYF
D gene: TRBD1; clone size: once; V gene: TRBV4-2; J gene: TRBJ1-4; CDR3 DNA: TGTGCCAGCAGCCTTTGGGACAGGGGTGAAAAACTGTTTTTT; CDR3 protein: CASSLWDRGEKLFF
D gene: -; clone size: once; V gene: TRBV19; J gene: TRBJ2-2; CDR3 DNA: TGTGCCAGTAGTCGGGACTCTATGAACACCGGGGAGCTGTTTTTT; CDR3 protein: CASSRDSMNTGELFF
D gene: -; clone size: once; V gene: TRBV28; J gene: TRBJ2-7; CDR3 DNA: TGTGCCAGCAGGCCGACAGGCAGATACGAGCAGTACTTC; CDR3 protein: CASRPTGRYEQYF
D gene: TRBD2; clone size: -; V gene: TRBV7-9; J gene: TRBJ2-7; CDR3 DNA: TGTGCCAGCAGCTGGGGGGGAGAGATCTCCTACGAGCAGTACTTC; CDR3 protein: CASSWGGEISYEQYF
D gene: TRBD1; clone size: -; V gene: TRBV18; J gene: TRBJ1-3; CDR3 DNA: TGTGCCAGCTCACCCGGGACAGCCGGTGGAAACACCATATATTTT; CDR3 protein: CASSPGTAGGNTIYF
D gene: TRBD1; clone size: -; V gene: TRBV27; J gene: TRBJ2-3; CDR3 DNA: TGTGCCAGCAGTTCCCCCCGGGGACAGGGAAGCACAGATACGCAGTATTTT; CDR3 protein: CASSSPRGQGSTDTQYF
D gene: -; clone size: -; V gene: TRBV11-2; J gene: TRBJ1-4; CDR3 DNA: TGTGCCAGCAGCTTATTTGATTTTACCCCTAGAGGAAAACTGTTTTTT; CDR3 protein: CASSLFDFTPRGKLFF
D gene: -; clone size: -; V gene: TRBV18; J gene: TRBJ1-2; CDR3 DNA: TGTGCCAGCTCACCACGTTCGGGTGACTATGGCTACACCTTC; CDR3 protein: CASSPRSGDYGYTF
D gene: TRBD1; clone size: -; V gene: TRBV11-2; J gene: TRBJ2-2; CDR3 DNA: TGTGCCAGCAATCCGGGACAGGGGACCCCAAACACCGGGGAGCTGTTTTTT; CDR3 protein: CASNPGQGTPNTGELFF
D gene: TRBD1; clone size: -; V gene: TRBV11-2; J gene: TRBJ2-1; CDR3 DNA: TGTGCCAGCAGCTTAGACAACCGGGACAGGGGGCGAAATGAGCAGTTCTTC; CDR3 protein: CASSLDNRDRGRNEQFF
D gene: -; clone size: -; V gene: TRBV2; J gene: TRBJ2-7; CDR3 DNA: TGTGCCAGCAGTTCCGACACCTACGAGCAGTACTTC; CDR3 protein: CASSSDTYEQYF
D gene: -; clone size: -; V gene: TRBV5-1; J gene: TRBJ2-7; CDR3 DNA: TGCGCCAGCAGCTTGGGTGCCCCTACCTACGAGCAGTACTTC; CDR3 protein: CASSLGAPTYEQYF
D gene: TRBD2; clone size: -; V gene: TRBV4-1; J gene: TRBJ2-5; CDR3 DNA: TGCGCCAGCAGCCGAGTAGCGGGCGGGGAGACCCAGTACTTC; CDR3 protein: CASSRVAGGETQYF
D gene: -; clone size: -; V gene: TRBV10-2; J gene: TRBJ2-3; CDR3 DNA: TGCGCCAGCAGGAGACAGGACACAGATACGCAGTATTTT; CDR3 protein: CASRRQDTDTQYF
D gene: TRBD1; clone size: -; V gene: TRBV5-6; J gene: TRBJ2-6; CDR3 DNA: TGTGCCAGCAGCCCCGAGGGGGCTCCTGGGGCCAACGTCCTGACTTTC; CDR3 protein: CASSPEGAPGANVLTF
D gene: -; clone size: -; V gene: TRBV18; J gene: TRBJ2-1; CDR3 DNA: TGTGCCAGCCAGGGGTCCCACAATGAGCAGTTCTTC; CDR3 protein: CASQGSHNEQFF
D gene: -; clone size: -; V gene: TRBV9; J gene: TRBJ2-2; CDR3 DNA: TGTGCCAGCAGCGTAGGGACACGACCGAACACCGGGGAGCTGTTTTTT; CDR3 protein: CASSVGTRPNTGELFF
D gene: -; clone size: -; V gene: TRBV9; J gene: TRBJ2-2; CDR3 DNA: TGTGCCAGCAGCGCAATCGCGGGGTACACCGGGGAGCTGTTTTTT; CDR3 protein: CASSAIAGYTGELFF
D gene: -; clone size: -; V gene: TRBV28; J gene: TRBJ1-2; CDR3 DNA: TGTGCCAGCAGTCCTCCCTCGTGGGGAGCCTATGGCTACACCTTC; CDR3 protein: CASSPPSWGAYGYTF
D gene: -; clone size: -; V gene: TRBV15; J gene: TRBJ1-1; CDR3 DNA: TGTGCCACCAGCAGACGGACATACTCTTTGAACACTGAAGCTTTCTTT; CDR3 protein: CATSRRTYSLNTEAFF